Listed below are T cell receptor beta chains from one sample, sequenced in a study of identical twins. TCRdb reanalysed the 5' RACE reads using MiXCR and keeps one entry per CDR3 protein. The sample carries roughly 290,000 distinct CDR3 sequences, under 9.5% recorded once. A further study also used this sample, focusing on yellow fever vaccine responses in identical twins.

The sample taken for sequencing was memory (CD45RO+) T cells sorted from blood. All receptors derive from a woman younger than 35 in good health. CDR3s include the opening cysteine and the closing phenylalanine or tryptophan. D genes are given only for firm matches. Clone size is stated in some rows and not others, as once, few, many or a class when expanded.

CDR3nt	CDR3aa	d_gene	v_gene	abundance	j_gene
TGCAGCGTTGACAAGGGGGTCAGGGAGACCCAGTACTTC	CSVDKGVRETQYF	.	TRBV29-1	many	TRBJ2-5
TGTGCCAGCAGCCAAGGGGCTAGCAAGCACACCGGGGAGCTGTTTTTT	CASSQGASKHTGELFF	.	TRBV3-1	.	TRBJ2-2
TGCGCCAGCAGCCTGGCTATGAGGATGGACACCGGGGAGCTGTTTTTT	CASSLAMRMDTGELFF	.	TRBV5-1	few	TRBJ2-2
TGCGCCAGCAGTGATCCCATTGACAATGAGCAGTTCTTC	CASSDPIDNEQFF	.	TRBV10-1	few	TRBJ2-1
TGCGCCAGCAGCCAAGACCAGAGTCGCCGGGACAGGGGCTACGAGCAGTACTTC	CASSQDQSRRDRGYEQYF	TRBD1	TRBV4-1	.	TRBJ2-7
TGTGCCAGCAGCCCCCGGGGTAATGAATACAATGAGCAGTTCTTC	CASSPRGNEYNEQFF	.	TRBV21-1	.	TRBJ2-1
TGTGCCAGCAGCTATTTGGGCAGGGGGCGCTTTGGGGCCAACGTCCTGACTTTC	CASSYLGRGRFGANVLTF	TRBD1	TRBV11-2	.	TRBJ2-6
TGCAGTGCTAGGTGGCCGGTGAGCACAGATACGCAGTATTTT	CSARWPVSTDTQYF	.	TRBV20-1	.	TRBJ2-3
TGTGCCAGCAGTTTTGAGGTGAATGGTAATGAAAAACTGTTTTTT	CASSFEVNGNEKLFF	.	TRBV12-3/TRBV12-4	.	TRBJ1-4
TGTGCCAGCAGCTCCCGTCCTCCGGTTACCGGGGAGCTGTTTTTT	CASSSRPPVTGELFF	.	TRBV7-8	few	TRBJ2-2